What follows is one T cell receptor beta chain and its context. Ten or more counts support this clonotype. This receptor's antigen is unknown. Per-base qualities were not stored, and no clone one base away is much larger. This sample was taken from a study of identical twins (dated by TCRdb to about 2016). About the study as a whole: To test whether fetal clonotypes persist, the study used deep sequencing on TCR alpha and beta repertoires from monozygotic twins, unrelated adults of various ages, and cord blood. To rule out contamination, replicate twin experiments were performed at different times with different library preparation protocols. The investigation overall reported the following: Compared with coincidental sharing between unrelated individuals, out-of-frame TCR alpha sequences shared between twins showed an excess of sequences with low generation probability. Out-of-frame TCR alpha sharing in monozygotic twins was systematically underestimated by recombination models, whereas sharing between unrelated individuals was in agreement with the recombination models. Zero-insertion analyses could be partly confounded by invariant T cells such as MAIT and iNKT, though diverse VJ usage argued against such confounding for most clonotypes. Because the same donors could not be followed over many years, the conclusions depended on cross-sectional statistical analysis. A weaker excess of twin sharing was found in beta out-of-frame sequences because the signal-to-noise ratio was lowered by fewer shared sequences. Fewer insertions were carried by abundant cord blood beta clonotypes; a weaker similar trend was observed in young adult naive repertoires, while no such trend was observed in memory repertoires.

Taken from the germline V gene, the CDR1 and CDR2 loops are SGHVS and FNYEAQ. V was cut back by 5 bases and J by 3 bases, leaving a gap of 11 bases between them. Including cysteine and phenylalanine, the CDR3 has 14 amino acids. This entry keeps only the CDR3 DNA: 42 bases, framed from base 1. All donors were healthy Caucasians. Three pairs of female monozygotic twins, all aged about 18 to 30 years, were included in the twin cohort. Peripheral blood mononuclear cells were used as the source from which RNA for TCR libraries was isolated. The library was obtained by 5' RACE. TCRdb lists the instrument as Illumina HiSeq 2000. Template switching added a universal primer binding site, and the final cDNA carried a unique molecular identifier that allowed TCR cDNA molecules to be counted accurately. First-strand cDNA for TCR alpha and beta chains was synthesized from specific primers in the conserved constant-segment region. To control for contamination, every cDNA library carried two barcodes: a SMART-Mk sample barcode plus Illumina barcodes. TruSeq adapter sequences, together with Illumina sample barcodes, were added in two successive PCR steps. The TCR alpha and beta cDNA libraries were sequenced on the Illumina HiSeq platform using custom primers. On the study's bioinformatics: Unique molecular identifiers were extracted from raw reads with MiGEC, and CDR3 positions were determined with MiXCR. Recombination models were inferred per individual with the repgenHMM and IGoR tools using an EM algorithm. Shared clonotype analysis was performed with the tcR package in R, normalizing sharing by the product of cloneset sizes. To study raw recombination without the effects of thymic and clonal selection, out-of-frame nonproductive sequences were analyzed. TCRdb reanalyzed the raw reads on its own, using fastp at Q25 for trimming and MiXCR for clone calling, and kept in-frame beta chains. Rows are unified per CDR3 protein, each entry keeping the most common DNA and genes. None of the V and J calls come from the authors' own analysis; TCRdb made them. Here the sample has some 600,000 distinct CDR3 sequences; under 8.5% occur a single time. Around 1.6% of the sample is held by the ten biggest clonotypes.

The sample was also linked to a second study, of yellow fever vaccine responses in identical twins. The second paper further reports: According to the authors, in identical twins the way T cells responded to vaccination appeared partly convergent and partly personalized. The study precisely tracked vaccine-responding T cell clones in identical twins.

The source is a woman between 18 and 30 years old in good health. The chain was built from TRBV7-6 and TRBJ1-5; tentative D gene TRBD1, with 6 bases matching. The sequencing input was PBMCs. The CDR3 region: CASSKTGSNQPQHF. The DNA sequence is as follows: TGTGCCAGCAGCAAAACAGGGTCCAATCAGCCCCAGCATTTT.